These T cell receptor beta chains were read from a single sample in a study of response to subunit inactivated influenza vaccine. In TCRdb, the RT-PCR reads were re-called with MiXCR into one record per CDR3 protein. The sample shows roughly 670,000 distinct CDR3 sequences, about 15% of them seen only once. Material: PBMCs from blood, obtained 14 to 15 days before vaccination. The receptors stem from a man over 45 who received an inactivated influenza vaccine. The CDR3 runs from the conserved cysteine through the conserved F or W. The D gene is left open where the match is weak. Rows may omit the clone size; those that give it use once, few, many or a size class.

NA	TRBV5-6	TRBJ2-1	NA	CASSLGRAAWAYNEQFF	TGTGCCAGCAGCTTGGGTCGAGCGGCTTGGGCCTACAATGAGCAGTTCTTC
few	TRBV20-1	TRBJ2-7	NA	CSARDHEQYF	TGCAGTGCTAGAGACCACGAGCAGTACTTC
NA	TRBV4-3	TRBJ2-6	NA	CASSIGVGANVLTF	TGCGCCAGCAGCATTGGGGTTGGGGCCAACGTCCTGACTTTC
NA	TRBV12-3/TRBV12-4	TRBJ2-3	NA	CASSPRRRGYTDTQYF	TGTGCCAGCAGCCCACGGCGGCGGGGCTACACAGATACGCAGTATTTT
few	TRBV7-3	TRBJ2-3	NA	CASSLLPGGGIGTDTQYF	TGTGCCAGCAGCTTACTCCCGGGTGGGGGAATTGGCACAGATACGCAGTATTTT
NA	TRBV20-1	TRBJ2-7	NA	CSANRDITYEQYF	TGCAGTGCTAACCGGGATATAACCTACGAGCAGTACTTC
few	TRBV4-1	TRBJ2-1	TRBD2	CASSQGMRGGPTLYNEQFF	TGCGCCAGCAGCCAAGGGATGCGGGGGGGCCCCACGCTCTACAATGAGCAGTTCTTC
few	TRBV7-8	TRBJ2-1	TRBD1	CASRPRQGAGNEQFF	TGTGCCAGCAGACCAAGACAGGGGGCAGGGAATGAGCAGTTCTTC
many	TRBV7-9	TRBJ2-5	TRBD2	CASSFGSGIETQYF	TGTGCCAGCAGCTTCGGTAGCGGGATAGAGACCCAGTACTTC
NA	TRBV3-1	TRBJ1-1	NA	CASSHGRFMNTEAFF	TGTGCCAGCAGCCACGGACGGTTTATGAACACTGAAGCTTTCTTT
many	TRBV7-2	TRBJ2-1	NA	CASSYRDSYNEQFF	TGTGCCAGCAGCTACCGGGACTCCTACAATGAGCAGTTCTTC
NA	TRBV20-1	TRBJ2-7	TRBD1	CSASSTGQYYEQYF	TGCAGTGCTAGTAGTACGGGACAGTACTACGAGCAGTACTTC
NA	TRBV5-1	TRBJ2-2	NA	CASSLLAGNAGELFF	TGCGCCAGCAGCTTATTGGCAGGGAACGCCGGGGAGCTGTTTTTT
NA	TRBV20-1	TRBJ2-7	NA	CSAPNPPGHPREQYF	TGCAGTGCCCCCAACCCACCGGGACACCCTCGCGAGCAGTACTTC
many	TRBV20-1	TRBJ2-1	NA	CSARTDSYNEQFF	TGCAGTGCTAGAACGGACTCCTACAATGAGCAGTTCTTC
few	TRBV4-2	TRBJ2-1	TRBD2	CASSTGRSSYNEQFF	TGTGCCAGCAGCACCGGGAGGAGCTCCTACAATGAGCAGTTCTTC
few	TRBV4-3	TRBJ1-5	NA	CASSQDVGVYNQPQHF	TGCGCCAGCAGCCAAGACGTCGGGGTCTACAATCAGCCCCAGCATTTT
few	TRBV5-1	TRBJ1-2	TRBD1	CASSEGAGGYTF	TGCGCCAGCAGCGAGGGGGCGGGAGGCTACACCTTC
few	TRBV15	TRBJ2-5	NA	CATSRDQGQETQYF	TGTGCCACCAGCAGAGACCAGGGGCAAGAGACCCAGTACTTC
NA	TRBV10-3	TRBJ2-5	NA	CAISEGRGLKETQYF	TGTGCCATCAGTGAGGGCAGGGGACTTAAAGAGACCCAGTACTTC
few	TRBV7-2	TRBJ2-7	NA	CASSLNNYYEQYF	TGTGCCAGCAGCTTAAACAACTACTACGAGCAGTACTTC
many	TRBV5-1	TRBJ2-3	NA	CASSLERTDTQYF	TGCGCCAGCAGCTTGGAACGCACAGATACGCAGTATTTT
NA	TRBV3-1	TRBJ2-1	NA	CASRGRLGEQFF	TGTGCCAGCAGGGGAAGACTGGGGGAGCAGTTCTTC
NA	TRBV18	TRBJ2-7	NA	CASSPPQGTYEQYF	TGTGCCAGCTCACCACCGCAGGGAACCTACGAGCAGTACTTC
many	TRBV28	TRBJ2-3	NA	CASSFGADTQYF	TGTGCCAGCAGCTTTGGAGCAGATACGCAGTATTTT
NA	TRBV27	TRBJ1-1	NA	CASSFSSPKFSTEAFF	TGTGCCAGCAGTTTTTCCAGTCCTAAGTTCTCCACTGAAGCTTTCTTT
few	TRBV11-2	TRBJ2-1	NA	CASSLEDLRNEQFF	TGTGCCAGCAGCTTAGAGGATTTACGCAATGAGCAGTTCTTC
NA	TRBV12-3/TRBV12-4	TRBJ2-5	TRBD1	CASSRRSGGGSETQYF	TGTGCCAGCAGTCGTAGGTCAGGGGGCGGTTCGGAGACCCAGTACTTC
many	TRBV5-1	TRBJ2-2	TRBD1	CASSVTGANTGELFF	TGCGCCAGCAGCGTGACAGGGGCGAACACCGGGGAGCTGTTTTTT
NA	TRBV29-1	TRBJ1-4	NA	CSATASGEKLFF	TGCAGCGCTACAGCTTCGGGTGAAAAACTGTTTTTT
NA	TRBV27	TRBJ2-3	NA	CARDSDSTDTQYF	TGTGCCAGGGACTCGGACAGCACAGATACGCAGTATTTT
few	TRBV4-1	TRBJ2-2	TRBD2	CASSQGLAGGLPNTGELFF	TGCGCCAGCAGCCAAGGACTAGCGGGGGGACTTCCGAACACCGGGGAGCTGTTTTTT
few	TRBV11-2	TRBJ2-7	NA	CASSLTTGLGSYEQYF	TGTGCCAGCAGCTTAACTACAGGCTTGGGCTCCTACGAGCAGTACTTC
few	TRBV20-1	TRBJ2-7	TRBD2	CSASGTSGKGAYEQYF	TGCAGTGCGAGCGGGACTAGCGGGAAGGGGGCCTACGAGCAGTACTTC
few	TRBV7-2	TRBJ2-5	NA	CASSLAYRVQETQYF	TGTGCCAGCAGCTTAGCGTACAGGGTACAAGAGACCCAGTACTTC
NA	TRBV9	TRBJ2-4	TRBD1	CASSVEGANIQYF	TGTGCCAGCAGCGTAGAGGGGGCCAACATTCAGTACTTC
NA	TRBV11-1	TRBJ2-5	NA	CASSTPRYSHWIQETQYF	TGTGCCAGCAGCACCCCCCGGTACTCCCATTGGATACAAGAGACCCAGTACTTC
NA	TRBV12-3/TRBV12-4	TRBJ2-1	TRBD2	CASRQAGGTYNEQFF	TGTGCCAGCAGGCAAGCGGGGGGTACCTACAATGAGCAGTTCTTC
NA	TRBV11-2	TRBJ2-2	NA	CASSYRVTGELFF	TGTGCCAGCAGCTACAGGGTAACCGGGGAGCTGTTTTTT
NA	TRBV30	TRBJ1-2	NA	CAWSAGLYGYTF	TGTGCCTGGAGTGCCGGTCTCTATGGCTACACCTTC
NA	TRBV7-8	TRBJ1-6	NA	CASSFPRGLGSPLHF	TGTGCCAGCAGCTTCCCTCGGGGGTTGGGATCACCCCTCCACTTT
NA	TRBV20-1	TRBJ2-5	TRBD1	CSATGTGVSETQYF	TGCAGTGCGACCGGGACAGGGGTCTCAGAGACCCAGTACTTC
few	TRBV28	TRBJ1-6	NA	CASSLGLYNSPLHF	TGTGCCAGCAGTTTGGGTCTCTATAATTCACCCCTCCACTTT
few	TRBV12-3/TRBV12-4	TRBJ2-7	NA	CASSLGSMTSEQYF	TGTGCCAGCAGTTTGGGTTCGATGACTTCCGAGCAGTACTTC
few	TRBV4-3	TRBJ2-3	NA	CASSQDRPGASSTDTQYF	TGCGCCAGCAGCCAAGATAGGCCGGGCGCCTCTAGCACAGATACGCAGTATTTT
NA	TRBV27	TRBJ2-2	TRBD2	CASSSPRGGVRTGELFF	TGTGCCAGCAGTTCACCCCGGGGAGGGGTCCGCACCGGGGAGCTGTTTTTT
NA	TRBV11-2	TRBJ1-1	NA	CASSYGPGPEKAFF	TGTGCCAGCAGCTACGGCCCAGGCCCCGAGAAAGCTTTCTTT
many	TRBV20-1	TRBJ2-1	NA	CSARSRASYNEQFF	TGCAGTGCTAGGTCGAGGGCCTCCTACAATGAGCAGTTCTTC
NA	TRBV23-1	TRBJ2-7	TRBD1	CAVSPRRQGPYEQYF	TGCGCCGTAAGTCCTCGAAGACAGGGCCCCTACGAGCAGTACTTC
NA	TRBV6-8	TRBJ2-7	TRBD2	CASTDRGGLRRPKSREQYF	TGTGCCAGCACCGATCGGGGGGGCCTAAGACGGCCGAAGTCGCGGGAGCAGTACTTC
NA	TRBV19	TRBJ1-1	NA	CASSIARDTEAFF	TGTGCCAGTAGTATAGCAAGGGACACTGAAGCTTTCTTT
NA	TRBV7-9	TRBJ2-4	NA	CASSPGLGLDIQYF	TGTGCCAGCAGCCCCGGCCTTGGGTTGGACATTCAGTACTTC
few	TRBV7-9	TRBJ2-7	NA	CASSPRDTPPREQYF	TGTGCCAGCAGCCCCCGGGACACTCCCCCCCGCGAGCAGTACTTC